This T cell receptor (beta chain) was observed in a study of T cell clusters in autoimmune cytopenias. Findings and caveats of the study: Active autoimmune hepatitis patients had about 3.3-fold fewer exclusive TRB clusters than healthy donors. Physiological T cell clusters of healthy donors were apparently absent in primary autoimmune cytopenia patients. Functional roles of the in silico T cell clusters still await experimental validation. The cluster-lack signature was not seen for secondary cytopenia versus chronic lymphocytic leukemia.

Each sample's input was approximately 270 ng genomic DNA, 35,000 to 40,000 genome equivalents. TRB was amplified by touch-down multiplex PCR, primer pools A and B combined. From its re-call of the multiplex PCR reads, TCRdb lists each CDR3 protein once, without DNA. The specimen's table records 15,000 or so distinct CDR3 sequences. As for this clonotype: Its specificity is not known.

The specimen was peripheral blood. This clonotype originated in a human donor with an autoimmune cytopenia or autoimmune hepatitis (not recorded which).

CDR3 in amino acids: CASSQGDSYNSPLHF. The V call is TRBV4-2, the J call TRBJ1-6; TCRdb picks TRBD1, but there is no DNA to check that call. This CDR3 comprises 15 residues. Per germline, CDR1 LGHNA and CDR2 YNFKEQ.